The rows below give T cell receptor beta chains drawn from one sample of a study of cytomegalovirus exposure and HLA in healthy donors. Sequenced by immunoSEQ multiplex PCR; TCRdb stores in-frame clones only, minus some. The sample contains around 250,000 clones, roughly 90% of which appear only once. Sequencing was performed on PBMCs. These receptors came from a woman aged 18-30 years in good health and CMV-seronegative. Both conserved end residues are part of each CDR3.

J gene	CDR3 length	V gene	CDR3 protein
TRBJ2-3	15	TRBV30	CACTRTAQSTDTQYF
TRBJ2-1	13	TRBV6-6	CASIGTAYNEQFF
TRBJ2-1	19	TRBV7-6	CASSLVRKGQRGSYNEQFF
TRBJ1-1	15	TRBV5-1	CASSLEGQSYTEAFF
TRBJ1-5	18	TRBV19	CASSIWAQGVFINQPQHF
TRBJ1-6	12	TRBV4-1	CASSQGGTYLHF
TRBJ2-7	14	TRBV9	CASSFAGGTYEQYF
TRBJ1-3	14	TRBV28	CASSLIQGGNTIYF
TRBJ1-5	15	TRBV4-1	CASSQGTGSLQPQHF
TRBJ1-4	18	TRBV27	CASSFDCGGTATNEKLFF
TRBJ2-3	15	TRBV5-1	CASRLRTGETDTQYF
TRBJ1-1	13	TRBV5-1	CASIPPGNTEAFF
TRBJ2-7	13	TRBV15	CATSNLLAYEQYF
TRBJ2-5	14	TRBV10-3	CAISGTSGEETQYF
TRBJ2-1	16	TRBV6-4	CASTLRPGQGSNEQFF
TRBJ1-5	14	TRBV27	CASSRGVIAEPQHF
TRBJ2-5	15	TRBV9	CASSTRTGRGETQYF
TRBJ2-3	15	TRBV5-1	CASSTSLNLADTQYF
TRBJ1-2	14	TRBV15	CATEEGQGGYGYTF
TRBJ1-5	15	TRBV18	CASSSYPGSNQPQHF
TRBJ1-6	11	TRBV6-6	CASEANSPLHF
TRBJ2-5	14	TRBV5-1	CASSLPTGGETQYF
TRBJ2-5	14	TRBV13	CASSWSGAQETQYF
TRBJ2-2	17	TRBV7-6	CASSFGYSGEGTGELFF
TRBJ1-2	16	TRBV7-9	CASSSGTGRPKGGYTF
TRBJ2-2	11	TRBV6-6	CASQQEGELFF
TRBJ2-7	12	TRBV28	CASSFIQDEQYF
TRBJ2-5	14	TRBV7-2	CASSREALQETQYF
TRBJ1-1	14	TRBV6-5	CASSSQGVNTEAFF
TRBJ2-6	15	TRBV30	CAWAQQGSGANVLTF
TRBJ2-4	15	TRBV28	CASDSGTGAKNIQYF
TRBJ1-2	16	TRBV14	CASSGRKGTDNYGYTF
TRBJ1-2	12	TRBV2	CASSEERYGYTF
TRBJ1-2	16	TRBV6-5	CASSYSPRVANYGYTF
TRBJ2-1	14	TRBV14	CASSQVPSGGAQFF
TRBJ1-2	14	TRBV28	CASSQPRVNYGYTF
TRBJ2-1	15	TRBV28	CASSQDSGANNEQFF
TRBJ1-1	14	TRBV27	CASSPGQGNTEAFF
TRBJ2-1	13	TRBV27	CASSMDRNNEQFF
TRBJ1-5	14	TRBV2	CASSHGQGSQPQHF
TRBJ1-3	15	TRBV4-3	CASSPAGDAGNTIYF
TRBJ1-1	14	TRBV5-1	CASSYGTEHTEAFF
TRBJ1-1	15	TRBV6-6	CASSYSPARNTEAFF
TRBJ2-3	14	TRBV7-9	CASSFAGLTDTQYF
TRBJ2-1	18	TRBV5-6	CASSPGAGQGALLNEQFF
TRBJ2-4	15	TRBV19	CASSSDRVVKNIQYF
TRBJ2-1	13	TRBV7-3	CASSSLALNEQFF
TRBJ1-1	14	TRBV6-5	CASSYSQGFTEAFF
TRBJ1-5	17	TRBV18	CASSPPSAGISNQPQHF
TRBJ1-5	14	TRBV6-1	CASSGEYSNQPQHF
TRBJ1-3	16	TRBV6-5	CASSYSPPQGRNTIYF
TRBJ1-5	16	TRBV2	CASSEEGGAFNQPQHF
TRBJ1-1	18	TRBV18	CASSPPNPERSMNTEAFF
TRBJ1-5	13	TRBV7-2	CASTPGGGQPQHF
TRBJ1-1	15	TRBV7-2	CASSPRPGQGTEAFF
TRBJ1-2	13	TRBV6-5	CASSYSGGTGYTF
TRBJ2-3	16	TRBV28	CASSSSETVNTDTQYF